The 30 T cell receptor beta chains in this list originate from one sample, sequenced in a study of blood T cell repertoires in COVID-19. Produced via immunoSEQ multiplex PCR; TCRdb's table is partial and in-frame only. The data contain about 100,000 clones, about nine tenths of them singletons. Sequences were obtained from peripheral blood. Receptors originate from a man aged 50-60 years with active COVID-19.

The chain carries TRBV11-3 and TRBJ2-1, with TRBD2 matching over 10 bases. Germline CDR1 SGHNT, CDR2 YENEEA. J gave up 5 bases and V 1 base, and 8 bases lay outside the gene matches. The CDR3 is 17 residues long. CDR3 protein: CASSLVSSGSINNEQFF. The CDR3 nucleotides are TGTGCCAGCAGCTTAGTTTCTAGCGGGAGTATCAACAATGAGCAGTTCTTC.

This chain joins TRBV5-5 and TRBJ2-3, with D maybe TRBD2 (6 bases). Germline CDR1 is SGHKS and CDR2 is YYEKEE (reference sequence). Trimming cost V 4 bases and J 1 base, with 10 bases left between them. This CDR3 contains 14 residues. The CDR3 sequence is CASSEGLRTDTQYF. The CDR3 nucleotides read TGTGCCAGCAGCGAGGGACTTCGCACAGATACGCAGTATTTT.

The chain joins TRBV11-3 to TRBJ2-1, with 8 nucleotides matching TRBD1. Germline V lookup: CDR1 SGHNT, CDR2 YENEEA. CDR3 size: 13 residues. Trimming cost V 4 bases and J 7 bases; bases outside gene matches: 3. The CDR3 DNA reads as TGTGCCAGCAGCTCAACAGGGGGTAATGAGCAGTTCTTC. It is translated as CASSSTGGNEQFF.

In DNA, the CDR3 is TGTGCCAGCAGCGATACTAGCGGGGGAAATGAGCAGTTCTTC. Residues: CASSDTSGGNEQFF. This sequence joins TRBV7-9 and TRBJ2-1, with 11 bases identical to TRBD2. This CDR3 region has 14 residues. The ends lost 5 bases at V and 7 bases at J; junction bases unmatched: 4. Germline V gene lookup returns CDR1 SEHNR and CDR2 FQNEAQ (reference sequence).

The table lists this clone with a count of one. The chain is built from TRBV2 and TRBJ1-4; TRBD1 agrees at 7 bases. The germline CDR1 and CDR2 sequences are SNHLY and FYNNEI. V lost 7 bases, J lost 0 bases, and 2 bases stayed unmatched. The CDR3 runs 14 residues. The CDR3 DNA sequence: TGTGCCAGCACCGACAGGGCAACTAATGAAAAACTGTTTTTT. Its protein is CASTDRATNEKLFF.

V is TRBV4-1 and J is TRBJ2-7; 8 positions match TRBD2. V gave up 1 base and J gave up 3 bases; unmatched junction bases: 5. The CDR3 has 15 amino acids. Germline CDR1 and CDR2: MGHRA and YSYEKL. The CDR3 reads CASSQGSSGVYEQYF. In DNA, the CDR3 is TGCGCCAGCAGCCAAGGGAGTAGCGGGGTCTACGAGCAGTACTTC.

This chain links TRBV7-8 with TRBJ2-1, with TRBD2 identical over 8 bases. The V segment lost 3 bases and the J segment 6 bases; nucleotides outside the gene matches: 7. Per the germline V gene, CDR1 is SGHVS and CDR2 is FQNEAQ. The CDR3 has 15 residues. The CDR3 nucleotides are TGTGCCAGCAGCTTTGAGCGGGGGACCTTCAATGAGCAGTTCTTC. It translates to CASSFERGTFNEQFF.

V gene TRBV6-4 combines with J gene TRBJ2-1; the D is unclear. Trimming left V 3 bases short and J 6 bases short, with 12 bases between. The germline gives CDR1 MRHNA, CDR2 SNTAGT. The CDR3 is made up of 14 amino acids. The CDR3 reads CASSDGPPPNEQFF. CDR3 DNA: TGTGCCAGCAGTGATGGGCCGCCCCCCAATGAGCAGTTCTTC.

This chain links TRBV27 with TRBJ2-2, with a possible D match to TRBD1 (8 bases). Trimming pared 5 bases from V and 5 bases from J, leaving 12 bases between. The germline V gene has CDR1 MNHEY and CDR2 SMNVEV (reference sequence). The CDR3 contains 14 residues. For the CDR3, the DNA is TGTGCCAGCAGTAACAGGGGGGGTACCGGGGAGCTGTTTTTT. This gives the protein CASSNRGGTGELFF.

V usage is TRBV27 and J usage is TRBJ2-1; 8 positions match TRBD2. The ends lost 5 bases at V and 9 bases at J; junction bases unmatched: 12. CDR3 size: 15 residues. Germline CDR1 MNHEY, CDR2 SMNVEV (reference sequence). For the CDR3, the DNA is TGTGCCAGCAGTCATGGGGACCTACGGGGGGGTGAGCAGTTCTTC. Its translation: CASSHGDLRGGEQFF.

The CDR3 bases are TGCGCCAGCAGCCAAGGACCTCAGGGCTCTGGGGCCAACGTCCTGACTTTC. It encodes CASSQGPQGSGANVLTF. The chain links TRBV4-1 to TRBJ2-6, with TRBD1 as a possible D gene (5 bases). With 1 base removed from V and 0 bases from J, the gap between germline ends came to 10 bases. Germline CDR1 MGHRA, CDR2 YSYEKL. The CDR3 covers 17 residues.

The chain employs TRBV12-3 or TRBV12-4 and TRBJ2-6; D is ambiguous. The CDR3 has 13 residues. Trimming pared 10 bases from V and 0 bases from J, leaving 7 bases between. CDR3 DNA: TGTGCCACCACAAACTCTGGGGCCAACGTCCTGACTTTC. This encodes CATTNSGANVLTF.

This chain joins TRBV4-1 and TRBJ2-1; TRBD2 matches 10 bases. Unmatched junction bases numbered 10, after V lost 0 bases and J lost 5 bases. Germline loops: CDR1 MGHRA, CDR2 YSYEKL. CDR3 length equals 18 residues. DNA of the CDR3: TGCGCCAGCAGCCAAGAAGGAGCGGGGGGGGGTTTTAACAATGAGCAGTTCTTC. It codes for CASSQEGAGGGFNNEQFF.

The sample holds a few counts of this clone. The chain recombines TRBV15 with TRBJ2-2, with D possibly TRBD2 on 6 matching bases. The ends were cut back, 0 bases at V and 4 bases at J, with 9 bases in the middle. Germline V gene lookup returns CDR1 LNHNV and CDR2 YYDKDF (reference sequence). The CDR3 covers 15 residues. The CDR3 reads CATSRDLGGTGELFF. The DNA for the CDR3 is TGTGCCACCAGCAGAGATCTCGGGGGCACCGGGGAGCTGTTTTTT.

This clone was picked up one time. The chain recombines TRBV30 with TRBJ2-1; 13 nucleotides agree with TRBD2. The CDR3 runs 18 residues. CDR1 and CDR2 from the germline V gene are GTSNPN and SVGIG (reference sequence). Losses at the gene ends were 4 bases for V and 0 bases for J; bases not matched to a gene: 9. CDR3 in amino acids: CAWIGGLAGASSYNEQFF. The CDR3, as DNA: TGTGCCTGGATCGGCGGACTAGCGGGAGCGAGCTCCTACAATGAGCAGTTCTTC.

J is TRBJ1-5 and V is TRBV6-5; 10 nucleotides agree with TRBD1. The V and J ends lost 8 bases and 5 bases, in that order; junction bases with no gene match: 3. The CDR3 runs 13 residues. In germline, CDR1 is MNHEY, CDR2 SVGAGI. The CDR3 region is CASLGTGDQPQHF. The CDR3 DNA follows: TGTGCCAGCCTCGGGACAGGGGATCAGCCCCAGCATTTT.

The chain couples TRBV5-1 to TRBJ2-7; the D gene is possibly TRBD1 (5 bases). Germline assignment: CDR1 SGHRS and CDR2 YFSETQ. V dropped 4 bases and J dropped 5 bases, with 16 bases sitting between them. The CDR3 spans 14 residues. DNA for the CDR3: TGCGCCAGCAGCGTGACAGAAGGGGCCCACGAGCAGTACTTC. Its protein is CASSVTEGAHEQYF.

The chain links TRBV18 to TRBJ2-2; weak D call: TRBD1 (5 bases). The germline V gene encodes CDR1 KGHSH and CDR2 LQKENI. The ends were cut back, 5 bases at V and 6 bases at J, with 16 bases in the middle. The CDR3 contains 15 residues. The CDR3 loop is CASSTYDSGSGELFF. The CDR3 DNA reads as TGTGCCAGCTCAACATACGATTCAGGGTCCGGGGAGCTGTTTTTT.

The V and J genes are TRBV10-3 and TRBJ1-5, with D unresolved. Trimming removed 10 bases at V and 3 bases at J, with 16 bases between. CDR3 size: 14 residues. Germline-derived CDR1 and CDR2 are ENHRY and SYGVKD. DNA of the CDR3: TGTGCCACGCAGGCCAATGTAGACAATCAGCCCCAGCATTTT. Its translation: CATQANVDNQPQHF.

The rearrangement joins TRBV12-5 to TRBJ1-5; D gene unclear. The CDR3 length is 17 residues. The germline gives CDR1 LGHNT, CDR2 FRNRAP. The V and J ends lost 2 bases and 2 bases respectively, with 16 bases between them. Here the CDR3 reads CASGLFPGLSGNQPQHF. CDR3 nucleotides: TGTGCTAGTGGTTTGTTCCCGGGTCTATCTGGCAATCAGCCCCAGCATTTT.

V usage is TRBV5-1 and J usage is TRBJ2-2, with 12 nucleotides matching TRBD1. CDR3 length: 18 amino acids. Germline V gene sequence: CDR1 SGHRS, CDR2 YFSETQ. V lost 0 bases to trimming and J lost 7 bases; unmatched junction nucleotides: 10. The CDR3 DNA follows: TGCGCCAGCAGCTTGGTCCCTCCGGGACAGGGGGCGAACGGGGAGCTGTTTTTT. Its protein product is CASSLVPPGQGANGELFF.

The CDR3 sequence is CASKQGDYTEAFF. The CDR3 DNA is TGTGCCAGCAAGCAGGGTGACTACACTGAAGCTTTCTTT. The rearrangement uses TRBV6-6 and TRBJ1-1; the D gene is possibly TRBD1 (5 bases). The CDR3 contains 13 residues. Trimming took 7 bases from V and 3 from J, leaving 12 bases between them. Per the germline V gene, CDR1 is MNHNY and CDR2 is SVGAGI (reference sequence).

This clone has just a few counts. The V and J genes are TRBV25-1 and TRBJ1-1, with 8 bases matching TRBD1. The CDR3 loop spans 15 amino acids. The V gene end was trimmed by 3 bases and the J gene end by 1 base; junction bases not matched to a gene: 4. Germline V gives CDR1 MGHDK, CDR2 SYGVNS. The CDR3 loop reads CASSEGTGWNTEAFF. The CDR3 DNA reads TGTGCCAGCAGTGAGGGGACAGGTTGGAACACTGAAGCTTTCTTT. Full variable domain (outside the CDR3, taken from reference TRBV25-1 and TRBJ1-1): EADIYQTPRYLVIGTGKKITLECSQTMGHDKMYWYQQDPGMELHLIHYSYGVNSTEKGDLSSESTVSRIRTEHFPLTLESARPSHTSQYLCASSEGTGWNTEAFFGQGTRLTVV.

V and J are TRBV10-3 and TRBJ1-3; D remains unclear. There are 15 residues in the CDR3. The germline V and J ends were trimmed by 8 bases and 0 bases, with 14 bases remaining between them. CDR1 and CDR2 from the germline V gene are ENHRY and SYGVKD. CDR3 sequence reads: CAIGLDGFSGNTIYF. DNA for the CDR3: TGTGCCATCGGACTAGACGGATTCTCTGGAAACACCATATATTTT.

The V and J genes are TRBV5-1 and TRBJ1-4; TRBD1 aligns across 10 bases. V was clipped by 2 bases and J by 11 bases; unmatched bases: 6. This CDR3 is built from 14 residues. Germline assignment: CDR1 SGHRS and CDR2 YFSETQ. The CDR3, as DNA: TGCGCCAGCAGCTTAAACCCGGGACAGGGGAAACTGTTTTTT. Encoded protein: CASSLNPGQGKLFF.

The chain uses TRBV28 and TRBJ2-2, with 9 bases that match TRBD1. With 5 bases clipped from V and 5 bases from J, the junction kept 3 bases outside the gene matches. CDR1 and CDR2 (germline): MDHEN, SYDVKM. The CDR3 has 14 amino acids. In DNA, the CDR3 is TGTGCCAGCAGTGTGACAGGGGGAACCGGGGAGCTGTTTTTT. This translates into CASSVTGGTGELFF.

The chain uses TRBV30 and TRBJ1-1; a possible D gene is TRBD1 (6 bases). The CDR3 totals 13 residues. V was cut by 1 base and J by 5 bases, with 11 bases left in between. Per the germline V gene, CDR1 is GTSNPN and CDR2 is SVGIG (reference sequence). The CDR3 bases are TGTGCCTGGAGTGGGGGGCGCCGGACTGAAGCTTTCTTT. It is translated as CAWSGGRRTEAFF.

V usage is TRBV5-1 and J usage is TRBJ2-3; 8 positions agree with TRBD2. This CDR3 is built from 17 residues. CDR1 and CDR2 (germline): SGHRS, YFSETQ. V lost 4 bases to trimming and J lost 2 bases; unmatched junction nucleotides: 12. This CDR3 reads CASSHAASGFSTDTQYF. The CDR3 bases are TGCGCCAGCAGCCACGCCGCTAGCGGGTTCTCCACAGATACGCAGTATTTT.

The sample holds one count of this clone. CDR3 nucleotides: TGTGCCAGCAGCTTAACGTTCCAGCGGGGGGCCGGGGCAGATACGCAGTATTTT. Translation: CASSLTFQRGAGADTQYF. The V and J genes are TRBV7-3 and TRBJ2-3, with 9 positions matching TRBD2. The CDR3 runs to 18 residues. V trimming: 0 bases; J trimming: 4 bases; junction bases outside the gene matches: 11. Germline CDR1 reads SGHTA; CDR2 reads FQGTGA.

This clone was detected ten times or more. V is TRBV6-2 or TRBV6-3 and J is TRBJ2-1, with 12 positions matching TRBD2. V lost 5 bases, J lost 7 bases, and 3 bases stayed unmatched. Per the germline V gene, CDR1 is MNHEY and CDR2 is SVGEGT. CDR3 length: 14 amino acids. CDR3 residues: CASSTSGGSNEQFF. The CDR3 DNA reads TGTGCCAGCAGTACTAGCGGGGGGAGTAATGAGCAGTTCTTC.